One sample yielded the 26 T cell receptor beta chains listed below, sequenced in a study of tumor and adjacent non-tumor tissue in lung cancer. RNA was extracted from bulk tissue without any cell sorting. The library came from three nested PCR rounds adapted from ARM-PCR protocols. TCRdb re-analysed the multiplex PCR reads in MiXCR, keeping a single row per CDR3 protein. The table shows more than 85,000 distinct CDR3 sequences, with approximately 84% occurring only once. Sequencing was performed on lung tumor tissue. These receptors were obtained from a man between 65 and 85 years old with non-small cell lung cancer.

V is TRBV6-2 or TRBV6-3 and J is TRBJ1-1, with D possibly being TRBD1 (6 bases). The CDR3 is made up of 14 amino acids. V lost 11 bases and J 8 bases, leaving 24 bases between the germline ends. The germline gives CDR1 MNHEY, CDR2 SVGEGT. Written as DNA, the CDR3 is TGTGCCCGACCTTTTGTGGGACAAAGAAGAGAAGCTTTCTTT. It codes for CARPFVGQRREAFF.

Concerning this clonotype: One end of the junction varies from germline; a read error may be responsible. The chain uses TRBV6-6 and TRBJ2-7; possible D gene TRBD1, 6 bases. Per the germline V gene, CDR1 is MNHNY and CDR2 is SVGAGI (reference sequence). CDR3 size: 14 residues. The CDR3 region is CASNPGQMYYEKYF. CDR3 nucleotide sequence: TGTGCCAGCAACCCTGGACAGATGTACTACGAGAAGTACTTC.

In regard to this clonotype: The junction shows a germline mismatch at one end, possibly a read error. The J gene is TRBJ1-5, the V gene TRBV12-3 or TRBV12-4, with D possibly being TRBD1 (5 bases). The CDR3 extends over 16 amino acids. In DNA form, the CDR3 reads TGTGCCTGCAGTTTTAAGGCCTTTAGGGGCAAACAGCCCCAGCATTTT. Its translation is CACSFKAFRGKQPQHF.

This clonotype was counted once. A much larger clone differs from this one at a single base, so this may be a read error. V is TRBV6-4 and J is TRBJ2-1; the match to TRBD1 covers 8 bases. The V gene end was trimmed by 5 bases and the J gene end by 7 bases; junction bases not matched to a gene: 7. This CDR3 has 14 residues. The germline V gene has CDR1 MRHNA and CDR2 SNTAGT. The CDR3 DNA reads as TGTGCCAGCAGTACTTATCAGGGGGCAAATGAGCAGTTCTTC. Protein: CASSTYQGANEQFF.

This sequence joins TRBV19 and TRBJ1-2; D call uncertain. Per the germline V gene, CDR1 is LNHDA and CDR2 is SQIVND (reference sequence). The CDR3 runs 14 residues. Trimming took 7 bases from V and 7 from J, leaving 19 bases between them. This CDR3 is CASTQNWKEGGYTF. The CDR3 nucleotides read TGTGCCAGTACCCAAAACTGGAAGGAAGGTGGCTACACCTTC.

Note on this clonotype: Relative to the germline gene, one junction end is altered; a read error may explain this. This chain joins TRBV29-1 and TRBJ2-5; tentative D call: TRBD1 (6 bases). Germline V lookup: CDR1 SQVTM, CDR2 ANQGSEA. This CDR3 spans 12 amino acids. CDR3 DNA: TGCAGCGTTGAAGTAGGGGGAGAGACCCATTGTTTC. It is translated as CSVEVGGETHCF.

As concerns this clonotype: A read error may produce the germline difference seen at one junction end. The V gene is TRBV5-5, the J gene TRBJ1-5; unclear D gene. The CDR3 length is 14 residues. Germline V gives CDR1 SGHKS, CDR2 YYEKEE (reference sequence). The CDR3: CASSLRARGQAQHF. The CDR3, as DNA: TGTGCCAGCAGCTTGCGGGCGCGGGGTCAGGCCCAGCACTTT.

A remark on this clonotype: Since a much larger clone is just one base distant, this may be a read error. The chain joins TRBV6-2 or TRBV6-3 to TRBJ2-1; D unclear. Germline lookup yields CDR1 MNHEY and CDR2 SVGEGT. The CDR3 loop spans 14 amino acids. Here the CDR3 reads CTSRLGFNLDEQFF. CDR3 DNA sequence: TGTACCAGCAGACTTGGGTTCAATCTAGATGAGCAGTTCTTC.

In the case of this clonotype: A much larger clone differs by one base, so this may be a read error. V gene TRBV28 combines with J gene TRBJ1-1; D unclear. Germline V lookup: CDR1 MDHEN, CDR2 SYDVKM. The CDR3 runs to 12 residues. DNA of the CDR3: TGTGCCAGCAGATATCAACAGTCCGAAGCTCTCTTT. Translating it yields CASRYQQSEALF.

This clonotype has a count of ten or more. The rearrangement joins TRBV28 to TRBJ2-4; D not certain. This CDR3 region has 13 residues. Germline V gene data show CDR1 as MDHEN and CDR2 as SYDVKM. The CDR3 nucleotides are TGTGATAAGTGGCAGCTAGCCAAAAACATTCAGTACTTC. It yields the protein CDKWQLAKNIQYF.

To note about this clonotype: Without the conserved terminal phenylalanine or tryptophan, this CDR3 likely stems from a read error. This rearrangement joins TRBV6-5 to TRBJ1-6; D remains ambiguous. The V gene's germline CDR1 is MNHEY and CDR2 SVGAGI. This CDR3 is built from 15 residues. The chain's CDR3 is CATSYSDGTNSPLHY. CDR3 DNA sequence: TGTGCCACCAGTTATTCCGACGGTACAAATTCACCCCTCCACTAT.

Details on this clonotype: This likely comes from a read error, as the CDR3 has no conserved phenylalanine or tryptophan at its end. In DNA form, the CDR3 reads TGTGCCAGCAGCTTAGTGGGCATAGGGGTTACCGGGGAGCTGTTTTTA. Translated: CASSLVGIGVTGELFL. The genes are TRBV11-2 and TRBJ2-2; D is possibly TRBD1 (5 bases). Trimming removed 1 base from V and 5 bases from J, with 14 bases in between. Per germline, CDR1 SGHAT and CDR2 FQNNGV. The CDR3 covers 16 residues.

On this clonotype itself: A much larger clone lies one base from this, so it may be a read error. The chain joins TRBV28 to TRBJ1-2; D is perhaps TRBD1 (5 bases). Germline CDR1 MDHEN, CDR2 SYDVKM. With 3 bases removed from V and 6 bases from J, the gap between germline ends came to 17 bases. This CDR3 contains 15 residues. CDR3 protein: CASSFFVGGANGYTF. CDR3 in DNA: TGTGCCAGCAGTTTTTTCGTGGGAGGGGCCAATGGCTACACCTTC.

This clonotype was seen once. Sequence at one end of the junction differs from germline and may be a read error. The CDR3 sequence is CARSQSSGKGPLLHF. The CDR3 region has the DNA TGTGCCAGGAGCCAATCATCCGGAAAGGGTCCACTCCTCCACTTT. The gene calls are TRBV4-2 and TRBJ1-6, with D hard to call. The CDR3 length is 15 residues. Germline V CDR1 and CDR2: LGHNA, YNFKEQ.

This rearrangement joins TRBV6-1 to TRBJ2-7; either TRBD1 or TRBD2 may fit D (5 bases each). Looked up from germline, CDR1 is MNHNS and CDR2 is SASEGT. The CDR3 totals 15 residues. The V end was cut by 7 bases, the J end by 2 bases, with 18 bases between. The CDR3 DNA sequence: TGTGCCAGCATGGGGGATAGGGCTGTCACCTACGAGCAGTACTTC. It translates to CASMGDRAVTYEQYF.

The chain joins TRBV4-1 to TRBJ1-1; D unresolved. The length of the CDR3 is 11 residues. From germline, CDR1 is MGHRA and CDR2 YSYEKL. Trimming stripped 7 bases from V and 8 bases from J, with 11 bases between. The chain's CDR3 is CASNRGGEAFF. CDR3 DNA sequence: TGCGCCAGCAACCGAGGTGGGGAAGCTTTCTTT.

The CDR3, as DNA: TGCAGCGTGGGCATGGAATACAAGCAGTACTTC. Protein: CSVGMEYKQYF. This sequence joins TRBV29-1 and TRBJ2-7; no clear D. Trimming removed 6 bases from V and 8 bases from J, with 14 bases in between. The CDR3 has 11 residues. Per the germline V gene, CDR1 is SQVTM and CDR2 is ANQGSEA.

About this clonotype itself: Because it lacks the conserved phenylalanine or tryptophan at the end, this CDR3 is likely a read error. The V gene is TRBV28, the J gene TRBJ2-1, with TRBD2 identical over 7 bases. There are 16 residues in the CDR3. Germline CDR1 reads MDHEN; CDR2 reads SYDVKM. DNA for the CDR3: TGTACCAGCAGAGGACTAGTGGGAGGGTTCTGGAATGAGCAGTTCCTC. Translating it yields CTSRGLVGGFWNEQFL.

The chain joins TRBV6-5 to TRBJ1-1, with 10 bases aligning to TRBD1. The CDR3 runs to 17 residues. Germline V lookup: CDR1 MNHEY, CDR2 SVGAGI. Trimming took 6 bases from V and 4 from J; bases not matched to a gene: 14. CDR3 in amino acids: CASRQTRDRGWGTEAFF. CDR3 DNA: TGTGCCAGCAGACAAACCCGGGACAGGGGATGGGGCACTGAAGCTTTCTTT.

As concerns this clonotype: This could be a read error, since a much larger clone is one nucleotide away. J is TRBJ2-7 and V is TRBV24-1; the match to TRBD2 covers 10 bases. The germline gives CDR1 KGHDR, CDR2 SFDVKD. The CDR3 runs to 15 residues. CDR3 bases: TGTGCCAACAGTGATTGGACTAGCGGAACTTACGAGCAGTACTTC. This sequence encodes CANSDWTSGTYEQYF.

With respect to this clonotype: This may stem from a read error, because a much larger clone lies one nucleotide away. The chain uses TRBV11-2 and TRBJ2-5; 8 bases align to TRBD1. V was clipped by 4 bases and J by 3 bases; unmatched bases: 4. This CDR3 has 14 residues. Germline V CDR1 and CDR2: SGHAT, FQNNGV. The CDR3 nucleotides read TGTGCCAGCAGCTCAGAACAGGGGGAAGAGACCCAGTACTTC. As protein: CASSSEQGEETQYF.

As concerns this clonotype: The junction does not match germline at one end; this may be a read error. This rearrangement joins TRBV11-3 to TRBJ2-1, with 9 bases matching TRBD2. The germline V gene encodes CDR1 SGHNT and CDR2 YENEEA. The CDR3 contains 17 residues. The CDR3 coding sequence is TGTGCCAGCAGCCTCCTGGGGACTAGCAGGGGCTACAATGCGCAGTTCTTC. Translation gives CASSLLGTSRGYNAQFF.

Notes on this clonotype: A much more abundant neighbour one base away suggests this may be a read error. The final CDR3 position lacks the conserved phenylalanine or tryptophan, pointing to a likely read error. The chain links TRBV5-1 to TRBJ2-2; D unclear. Looked up from germline, CDR1 is SGHRS and CDR2 is YFSETQ. V shed 2 bases and J shed 4 bases, with 6 bases lying between them. There are 13 residues in the CDR3. The CDR3 loop reads CASSFISTGELFV. As DNA, the CDR3 is TGCGCCAGCAGCTTTATTTCCACCGGGGAGCTGTTTGTT.

Concerning this clonotype: In this CDR3 the conserved last residue, phenylalanine or tryptophan, is missing, so a read error is likely. J is TRBJ1-1 and V is TRBV12-3 or TRBV12-4; 7 bases match TRBD1. V dropped 0 bases and J dropped 0; count of bases not matched to a gene: 4. The CDR3 runs 16 residues. The CDR3 protein is CASSLAIGGVNTEAFI. The CDR3 nucleotides are TGTGCCAGCAGTTTAGCGATAGGGGGCGTGAACACTGAAGCTTTCATT.

The chain carries TRBV4-2 and TRBJ2-7, with TRBD2 identical over 14 bases. Germline loops: CDR1 LGHNA, CDR2 YNFKEQ. CDR3 size: 16 residues. The trim removed 4 bases at V and 10 bases at J, leaving 12 bases unmatched. DNA of the CDR3: TGTGCCAGCAGCCCACTGGGACTAGCGGGAGTAAAGGAACAGTACTTC. This sequence encodes CASSPLGLAGVKEQYF.

The chain couples TRBV12-5 to TRBJ2-5; possibly TRBD2 for D (5 bases). The germline CDR1 and CDR2 sequences are LGHNT and FRNRAP. The CDR3 has 13 residues. Trimming cost V 2 bases and J 9 bases, with 13 bases left between them. The CDR3: CASGLTHTEAQYF. The CDR3 DNA follows: TGTGCTAGTGGTTTGACCCACACGGAGGCCCAGTACTTC. Full variable domain (outside the CDR3, taken from reference TRBV12-5 and TRBJ2-5): DARVTQTPRHKVTEMGQEVTMRCQPILGHNTVFWYRQTMMQGLELLAYFRNRAPLDDSGMPKDRFSAEMPDATLATLKIQPSEPRDSAVYFCASGLTHTEAQYFGPGTRLLVL.